Shown below are 15 T cell receptor beta chains from a single sample sequenced in a study of T cells after yellow fever vaccination. TCRdb reanalysed the 5' RACE reads using MiXCR and keeps one entry per CDR3 protein. The sample holds hundreds of thousands of distinct CDR3 sequences, 13% seen once. The sequences come from PBMCs, collected on the day of the yellow fever booster vaccination. The receptor source for this set is a man younger than 45 who received the YFV17D yellow fever vaccine.

The chain is built from TRBV5-1 and TRBJ2-6; the D is unclear. The CDR3 totals 17 residues. Between the trimmed V and J ends, which lost 2 bases and 2 bases, there was a span of 14 bases. Germline values: CDR1 SGHRS, CDR2 YFSETQ. For the CDR3, the DNA is TGCGCCAGCAGCTTTTCGGGTGGATCGGCTGGGGCCAACGTCCTGACTTTC. Translated, it gives CASSFSGGSAGANVLTF.

The gene calls are TRBV7-2 and TRBJ1-3; 10 bases are shared with TRBD1. Germline CDR1 is SGHTA and CDR2 is FQGNSA. This CDR3 is 14 amino acids long. V gave up 5 bases and J gave up 8 bases; unmatched junction bases: 6. The CDR3 region has the DNA TGTGCCAGCAGCCCGACAGGGGGCAGAGACACCATATATTTT. Amino acids: CASSPTGGRDTIYF.

This clonotype came up a few times. This chain links TRBV5-1 with TRBJ2-5, with D perhaps TRBD1 (6 bases). The V gene's germline CDR1 is SGHRS and CDR2 YFSETQ. The CDR3 sequence is 13 residues long. With 0 bases removed from V and 6 bases from J, the gap between germline ends came to 9 bases. The CDR3 region has the DNA TGCGCCAGCAGCTTGGAGACAGGAAAGACCCAGTACTTC. Translated, it gives CASSLETGKTQYF.

CDR3: CASSLVTGSANSRDNEQFF. CDR3 nucleotides: TGTGCCAGCAGCTTAGTAACAGGGTCAGCGAACTCTCGGGACAATGAGCAGTTCTTC. The rearrangement links TRBV11-2 to TRBJ2-1; maybe TRBD1 (6 bases). CDR1 and CDR2 from the germline V gene are SGHAT and FQNNGV. Trimming left V 1 base short and J 5 bases short, with 24 bases between. This CDR3 has 19 residues.

The V and J genes are TRBV29-1 and TRBJ1-5; D uncertain. This CDR3 comprises 15 residues. Per the germline V gene, CDR1 is SQVTM and CDR2 is ANQGSEA. The V end was cut by 5 bases, the J end by 5 bases, with 19 bases between. The DNA for the CDR3 is TGCAGCGTTAAAGTCGGAACCAACACCCATCAGCCCCAGCATTTT. Amino acids: CSVKVGTNTHQPQHF.

Comment on this clonotype: A read error is possible here, since a much larger clone lies one base away. The chain links TRBV3-1 to TRBJ1-3; weak D call: TRBD1 (5 bases). The CDR3 is 15 residues long. Germline V lookup: CDR1 LGHDT, CDR2 YNNKEL (reference sequence). CDR3 DNA sequence: TGTGCCACCAGCCAAGAAAGGGGTGGTGGAAACACCATATATTTT. The encoded protein is CATSQERGGGNTIYF. Full variable domain (missing parts from reference TRBV3-1 and TRBJ1-3): DTAVSQTPKYLVTQMGNDKSIKCEQNLGHDTMYWYKQDSKKFLKIMFSYNNKELIINETVPNRFSPKSPDKAHLNLHINSLELGDSAVYFCATSQERGGGNTIYFGEGSWLTVV.

This clonotype showed up just a few times. The chain is built from TRBV29-1 and TRBJ2-6, with D perhaps matching TRBD1 or TRBD2 (5 bases each). V lost 4 bases to trimming and J lost 0 bases, with 13 bases between them. Germline-derived CDR1 and CDR2 are SQVTM and ANQGSEA. The CDR3 extends over 16 amino acids. CDR3 sequence: CSVARDVNSGANVLTF. CDR3 nucleotides: TGCAGCGTTGCCCGGGACGTCAACTCTGGGGCCAACGTCCTGACTTTC.

This clonotype was counted only a few times. This chain joins TRBV7-3 and TRBJ2-6; D is ambiguous. With 4 bases removed from V and 4 bases from J, the gap between germline ends came to 11 bases. This CDR3 has 15 amino acids. The germline V gene has CDR1 SGHTA and CDR2 FQGTGA. The CDR3 reads CASSSRSGGANVLTF. The CDR3 DNA is TGTGCCAGCAGCTCAAGGTCAGGCGGGGCCAACGTCCTGACTTTC.

The chain couples TRBV5-1 to TRBJ2-7; D may correspond to TRBD1 or TRBD2 (5 bases each). In germline, CDR1 is SGHRS, CDR2 YFSETQ. This CDR3 has 13 residues. V lost 4 bases to trimming and J lost 6 bases, with 14 bases between them. The CDR3 coding sequence is TGCGCCAGCAGCCCAAACGACAGCGGCGAGCAGTACTTC. It translates to CASSPNDSGEQYF.

V usage is TRBV24-1 and J usage is TRBJ2-1, with D perhaps matching TRBD1 (6 bases). The V gene lost 3 bases and the J gene lost 9 bases, with 11 bases spanning the gap. The CDR3 spans 13 residues. Germline V lookup: CDR1 KGHDR, CDR2 SFDVKD. The CDR3 here is CATSDPGQTEQFF. The CDR3 bases are TGTGCCACCAGTGATCCCGGACAGACTGAGCAGTTCTTC.

The chain employs TRBV29-1 and TRBJ1-3; possibly TRBD1 for D (6 bases). V was shortened by 4 bases and J by 4 bases, with 17 bases between the two germline ends. The germline gives CDR1 SQVTM, CDR2 ANQGSEA. CDR3 length: 15 amino acids. DNA of the CDR3: TGCAGCGTTGCTGTTCCGGGGGCTAGAGGAAACACCATATATTTT. Amino acid sequence: CSVAVPGARGNTIYF.

Many counts were recorded for this clonotype. This chain uses TRBV28 with TRBJ1-5; 8 bases map to TRBD1. V shed 4 bases, J shed 5 bases, and the junction held 7 bases outside the gene matches. The CDR3 consists of 15 residues. The germline gives CDR1 MDHEN, CDR2 SYDVKM. CDR3 coding DNA: TGTGCCAGCAGTTACGTAGGACAGGGCCATCAGCCCCAGCATTTT. Translating gives CASSYVGQGHQPQHF.

This clonotype was counted between two and nine times. This chain connects TRBV5-1 to TRBJ2-7, with TRBD1 as a possible D gene (6 bases). V shed 4 bases and J shed 3 bases, with 11 bases lying between them. Germline V lookup: CDR1 SGHRS, CDR2 YFSETQ. The CDR3 extends over 13 amino acids. CDR3 loop: CASSTQGIYEQYF. Written as DNA, the CDR3 is TGCGCCAGCAGCACTCAGGGGATCTACGAGCAGTACTTC.

The chain employs TRBV27 and TRBJ2-1; D gene uncertain. Germline assignment: CDR1 MNHEY and CDR2 SMNVEV (reference sequence). V was pared by 8 bases and J by 0 bases, with 14 bases between. The CDR3 extends over 15 amino acids. DNA for the CDR3: TGTGCCAGCTGGCCCGCCTCGAGCTCCTACAATGAGCAGTTCTTC. It yields the protein CASWPASSSYNEQFF.

This clonotype was counted only a few times. The gene calls are TRBV5-1 and TRBJ2-7; a weak D match, TRBD1 (6 bases). The germline gives CDR1 SGHRS, CDR2 YFSETQ. This CDR3 contains 14 residues. V was pared by 1 base and J by 0 bases, with 8 bases between. In DNA form, the CDR3 reads TGCGCCAGCAGCTTGAAACAGGGCTCCTACGAGCAGTACTTC. Its translation is CASSLKQGSYEQYF.